The 14 T cell receptor beta chains listed next were all sequenced from one sample in a study of T cell repertoires in cytomegalovirus infection. TCRdb used MiXCR to reprocess the reads, holding one entry per CDR3 protein. The data hold 170,000 or so distinct CDR3 sequences, with about 17% observed a single time. Sequenced material: CD8+ T cells from PBMCs. Receptor source: a human donor in good health (CMV status not recorded). Some clones in this sample may be carry-over from other donors' samples.

V is TRBV4-1 and J is TRBJ2-5, with TRBD2 matching 11 bases. Germline CDR1 is MGHRA and CDR2 is YSYEKL. The trim removed 2 bases at V and 2 bases at J, leaving 1 base unmatched. The CDR3 runs 15 residues. The CDR3 nucleotides read TGCGCCAGCAGCCAACCTAGCGGGGGGCAAGAGACCCAGTACTTC. Residues: CASSQPSGGQETQYF.

CDR3 sequence: CASSPGANNEQFF. The CDR3 DNA is TGTGCCAGCAGCCCCGGGGCTAACAATGAGCAGTTCTTC. The V gene is TRBV7-3, the J gene TRBJ2-1, with D possibly called TRBD1 or TRBD2 (5 bases each). The CDR3 is made up of 13 amino acids. Germline values: CDR1 SGHTA, CDR2 FQGTGA. Trimming shortened V by 5 bases and J by 5 bases, and 10 bases separated the two germline ends.

The V call is TRBV7-6, the J call TRBJ2-7; a weak D match, TRBD1 (6 bases). The length of the CDR3 is 13 residues. Germline values: CDR1 SGHVS, CDR2 FNYEAQ. V lost 1 base and J 6 bases, leaving 10 bases between the germline ends. CDR3 loop: CASSLGRGGEQYF. The CDR3 region has the DNA TGTGCCAGCAGCTTAGGCAGGGGCGGCGAGCAGTACTTC.

This clonotype was detected many times. V usage is TRBV7-2 and J usage is TRBJ2-3, with TRBD2 identical over 12 bases. The V and J ends lost 5 bases and 2 bases, in that order; junction bases with no gene match: 8. Germline lookup yields CDR1 SGHTA and CDR2 FQGNSA. CDR3 length: 17 residues. CDR3 in DNA: TGTGCCAGCAGCCCACGGACTAGCGGGGCCTACACAGATACGCAGTATTTT. Its translation is CASSPRTSGAYTDTQYF.

The rearrangement links TRBV2 to TRBJ1-1, with D possibly matching TRBD1 (5 bases). The CDR3 has 13 residues. CDR1 SNHLY and CDR2 FYNNEI come from the germline V gene. V lost 5 bases, J lost 6 bases, and 13 bases lay in between. The CDR3 reads CASSFEGRAEAFF. The CDR3, as DNA: TGTGCCAGCAGTTTTGAGGGGCGAGCTGAAGCTTTCTTT.

The chain couples TRBV7-2 to TRBJ2-1; 8 bases are a match to TRBD2. After removal of 3 bases from V and 3 bases from J, the junction contained 4 bases not matched to a gene. This CDR3 contains 15 residues. CDR1 is SGHTA, CDR2 FQGNSA, per germline. The CDR3 DNA follows: TGTGCCAGCAGCTTCCGAGCGGGGGACTACAATGAGCAGTTCTTC. It is translated as CASSFRAGDYNEQFF.

Many counts were recorded for this clonotype. A junction boundary mismatches the germline segment, possibly from a read error. The rearrangement joins TRBV7-8 to TRBJ1-1; D unresolved. The germline V gene has CDR1 SGHVS and CDR2 FQNEAQ. The CDR3 covers 12 residues. This CDR3 reads CASSPSFSRGIF. The CDR3 DNA is TGTGCCAGCAGCCCAAGTTTCTCTAGAGGAATCTTT.

Points on this clonotype: Since no conserved phenylalanine or tryptophan closes the CDR3, a read error is the likely cause. This chain joins TRBV11-1 and TRBJ1-1; 7 bases map to TRBD1. V was pared by 4 bases and J by 7 bases, with 12 bases of the junction left unmatched. The CDR3 totals 15 residues. Germline V gene data show CDR1 as SGHAT and CDR2 as FQDESV (reference sequence). For the CDR3, the DNA is TGTGCCAGCAGCTCGTTTAGGGGGCCAAGTATTGAAGCTTTCTTA. It codes for CASSSFRGPSIEAFL.

The DNA for the CDR3 is TGTGCCAGCAGCGTAGCTCTAGAGGGCGATTCCAATGAGCAGTTCTTC. Residues: CASSVALEGDSNEQFF. The chain uses TRBV9 and TRBJ2-1; a possible D gene is TRBD2 (5 bases). This CDR3 is 16 amino acids long. Germline loops: CDR1 SGDLS, CDR2 YYNGEE. The V gene lost 0 bases and the J gene lost 6 bases, with 16 bases spanning the gap.

This chain joins TRBV7-2 and TRBJ2-3, with 8 bases fitting TRBD2. The V and J ends lost 6 bases and 2 bases, in that order; junction bases with no gene match: 16. Germline CDR1 SGHTA, CDR2 FQGNSA. This CDR3 contains 18 residues. CDR3 in DNA: TGTGCCAGCAGTCCCGGTGTGGCGGGGGGACCCTACACAGATACGCAGTATTTT. This translates into CASSPGVAGGPYTDTQYF.

The V gene is TRBV7-8, the J gene TRBJ2-1, with D possibly matching TRBD2 (6 bases). CDR1 and CDR2 from the germline V gene are SGHVS and FQNEAQ. This CDR3 contains 16 residues. The ends were cut back, 5 bases at V and 4 bases at J, with 18 bases in the middle. Here the CDR3 reads CASSPGTSSGYNEQFF. The CDR3 DNA follows: TGTGCCAGCAGCCCAGGGACTTCTTCAGGGTACAATGAGCAGTTCTTC.

The chain joins TRBV12-3 or TRBV12-4 to TRBJ1-1, with a tentative D call TRBD1 (5 bases). This CDR3 is built from 16 residues. V was trimmed by 4 bases and J by 1 base, leaving 16 bases between them. For the CDR3, the DNA is TGTGCCAGCAGTTCCGACTCGGAGGGACGGAACACTGAAGCTTTCTTT. Residues: CASSSDSEGRNTEAFF.

The rearrangement joins TRBV5-5 to TRBJ1-2; D is unclear. Per germline, CDR1 SGHKS and CDR2 YYEKEE (reference sequence). The CDR3 spans 15 residues. Trimming stripped 0 bases from V and 1 base from J, with 10 bases between. Here the CDR3 DNA reads TGTGCCAGCAGCTTGGCGCCCTCAGATAACTATGGCTACACCTTC. Its protein is CASSLAPSDNYGYTF.

This clonotype was recorded a few times. The chain joins TRBV7-2 to TRBJ2-1, with D perhaps matching TRBD1 (6 bases). Germline V gives CDR1 SGHTA, CDR2 FQGNSA. This CDR3 has 15 residues. The V gene lost 5 bases and the J gene lost 8 bases, with 19 bases spanning the gap. The DNA for the CDR3 is TGTGCCAGCAGCACCGAGAACAGGGTTTTCGATGAGCAGTTCTTC. Protein sequence: CASSTENRVFDEQFF. Variable domain in full (rest from reference TRBV7-2 and TRBJ2-1): GAGVSQSPSNKVTEKGKDVELRCDPISGHTALYWYRQSLGQGLEFLIYFQGNSAPDKSGLPSDRFSAERTGGSVSTLTIQRTQQEDSAVYLCASSTENRVFDEQFFGPGTRLTVL.